Here is one T cell receptor (beta chain) with its context. Other DNA sequences in the sample encode the same CDR3. This sample was included in a study of shared clonotypes between healthy human individuals. Germline lookup yields CDR1 KGHSH and CDR2 LQKENI. CDR3 length equals 15 residues. The junction had 9 bases not matched to a gene; V was cut back by 3 bases and J by 6 bases. Using immunoSEQ multiplex PCR, the repertoire was profiled, and TCRdb retains in-frame clones only, with some absent. Among fewer than 2.5 million clones listed, 93% were seen once. This clonotype was sampled from a man between 18 and 29 years old in good health. Some clones in this sample may be carry-over from other donors' samples. Source material: naive CD4+ T cells from PBMCs. Subset described: CD45RA+ positively selected. This chain uses TRBV18 with TRBJ2-7; 9 bases are shared with TRBD1. The CDR3 spells CASSPPGQGVGEQYF. CDR3 in DNA: TGTGCCAGCTCACCCCCGGGACAGGGTGTGGGCGAGCAGTACTTC.